This T cell receptor beta chain came from a study of T cells after yellow fever vaccination. A single record per CDR3 protein comes from TCRdb applying MiXCR to the 5' RACE reads. The table includes some 200,000 distinct CDR3 sequences, approximately 9.9% detected once. The V gene lost 3 bases and the J gene lost 6 bases, with 14 bases spanning the gap. CDR3 size: 14 residues. Germline CDR1 reads SGDLS; CDR2 reads YYNGEE. This clonotype originated in a man aged 18 to 29 who received the YFV17D yellow fever vaccine. The chain uses TRBV9 and TRBJ2-3; tentative D call: TRBD2 (6 bases). The input for sequencing was CD8+ T cells sorted from PBMCs, taken 15 days after the yellow fever booster vaccination. CDR3 coding DNA: TGTGCCAGCAGCGAGTGGGGGAGCGGGGATACGCAGTATTTT. Protein product: CASSEWGSGDTQYF.